The present T cell receptor (beta chain) was sequenced within a study of a mutant IDH1 vaccine in newly diagnosed glioma. Background on the study: Therapy received beforehand was radiotherapy, temozolomide, or both, with most patients given both.

Concerning this clone itself: Its antigen is as yet unknown.

This sample's time point: baseline, week 1 (first vaccination visit). Treatment defined: pre-vaccination baseline after standard-of-care therapy. V lost 3 bases and J 4 bases, leaving 12 bases between the germline ends. Germline V gives CDR1 LGHNA, CDR2 YSLEER. This CDR3 contains 14 residues. The method was immunoSEQ multiplex PCR; TCRdb's version includes in-frame clones alone and lacks a portion of them. Here the sample spans 30,000 or so clones, 75% to 90% being singletons. Regarding the study as a whole: Immune responses induced by the vaccine were seen in 93.3% of patients, spanning multiple MHC alleles.

Source: PBMCs, taken from a glioma patient treated with radiotherapy, temozolomide or both. The TCR comes from a woman aged 35 to 49 with glioma. The chain uses TRBV4-3 and TRBJ1-2, with D possibly being TRBD1 (6 bases). For the CDR3, the DNA is TGCGCCAGCAGCCATAAACAGGGAGGCTATGGCTACACCTTC. Residues: CASSHKQGGYGYTF.